These T cell receptor beta chains were read from a single sample in a study of shared clonotypes between healthy human individuals. Measured with immunoSEQ multiplex PCR; TCRdb has only the in-frame clones, and not every one. The profile shows about 980,000 clones, about three quarters of them singletons. Sequencing was carried out using memory CD4+ T cells sorted from blood. Receptors were obtained from a man aged 18 to 35 in good health. Both conserved end residues are part of each CDR3. The D gene is left open where the match is weak. Clone size, where shown, is once, few, many, or a class for clones that have expanded.

j_call: TRBJ2-7; clone_size: once; v_call: TRBV19; d_call: NA; cdr3_nt: TGTGCCAGTGGAGTGGGAACGGCCTCCTACGAGCAGTACTTC; cdr3_aa: CASGVGTASYEQYF
j_call: TRBJ1-4; clone_size: NA; v_call: TRBV10-1; d_call: NA; cdr3_nt: TGCGCCAGCAGGGAGACAGGCGCAACTAATGAAAAACTGTTTTTT; cdr3_aa: CASRETGATNEKLFF
j_call: TRBJ2-3; clone_size: NA; v_call: TRBV10-3; d_call: NA; cdr3_nt: TGTGCCATTAGCGCGGGACATCTCACAGATACGCAGTATTTT; cdr3_aa: CAISAGHLTDTQYF
j_call: TRBJ1-4; clone_size: few; v_call: TRBV5-8; d_call: NA; cdr3_nt: TGTGCCAGCAGCTCTTATTTAGCTAATGAAAAACTGTTTTTT; cdr3_aa: CASSSYLANEKLFF
j_call: TRBJ1-5; clone_size: NA; v_call: TRBV5-1; d_call: NA; cdr3_nt: TGCGCCAGCAGCTTCTCGTCAGGAATCGATCAGCCCCAGCATTTT; cdr3_aa: CASSFSSGIDQPQHF
j_call: TRBJ2-7; clone_size: NA; v_call: TRBV5-1; d_call: NA; cdr3_nt: TGCGCCAGCAGCTTGGCCAGCTACGAGCAGTACTTC; cdr3_aa: CASSLASYEQYF
j_call: TRBJ1-1; clone_size: NA; v_call: TRBV2; d_call: NA; cdr3_nt: TGTGCCAGCAGTGAATGGTGGGGACCCCACACTGAAGCTTTCTTT; cdr3_aa: CASSEWWGPHTEAFF
j_call: TRBJ1-4; clone_size: NA; v_call: TRBV7-9; d_call: NA; cdr3_nt: TGTGCCAGCAGTATCGCAGGGCAGTCCGAAAAACTGTTTTTT; cdr3_aa: CASSIAGQSEKLFF
j_call: TRBJ1-3; clone_size: NA; v_call: TRBV18; d_call: NA; cdr3_nt: TGTGCCAGCTCACCGGGACGGACCTCTGGAAACACCATATATTTT; cdr3_aa: CASSPGRTSGNTIYF
j_call: TRBJ2-2; clone_size: NA; v_call: TRBV19; d_call: NA; cdr3_nt: TGTGCCAGTAGTCCTTCGGGCGCGACCGGGGAGCTGTTTTTT; cdr3_aa: CASSPSGATGELFF
j_call: TRBJ2-5; clone_size: many; v_call: TRBV5-6; d_call: TRBD1; cdr3_nt: TGTGCCAGCAGCTCACCGACTGGAGGGACAGGGGTCTTCCAAGAGACCCAGTACTTC; cdr3_aa: CASSSPTGGTGVFQETQYF
j_call: TRBJ2-1; clone_size: NA; v_call: TRBV7-9; d_call: NA; cdr3_nt: TGTGCCAGCAGCTCTAGGGCCCCTGTTCTCAATGAGCAGTTCTTC; cdr3_aa: CASSSRAPVLNEQFF
j_call: TRBJ1-4; clone_size: NA; v_call: TRBV7-9; d_call: NA; cdr3_nt: TGTGCCAGCAGCTTAGCGTCTTTACTTAATGAAAAACTGTTTTTT; cdr3_aa: CASSLASLLNEKLFF
j_call: TRBJ2-5; clone_size: once; v_call: TRBV6-5; d_call: TRBD1; cdr3_nt: TGTGCCAGCAGTTACTCCGGGACAGGTAGAGAGACCCAGTACTTC; cdr3_aa: CASSYSGTGRETQYF
j_call: TRBJ2-7; clone_size: NA; v_call: TRBV11-3; d_call: NA; cdr3_nt: TGTGCCAGCAGCTTAGTCCCGTCCGGGGGTGAGCAGTACTTC; cdr3_aa: CASSLVPSGGEQYF
j_call: TRBJ1-6; clone_size: NA; v_call: TRBV10-3; d_call: NA; cdr3_nt: TGTGCCATCAGCCCTACAGGGACCAATTCACCCCTCCACTTT; cdr3_aa: CAISPTGTNSPLHF
j_call: TRBJ2-1; clone_size: NA; v_call: TRBV5-5; d_call: NA; cdr3_nt: TGTGCCAGCAGCTTGGGGGGACACCCTTCAGATGAGCAGTTCTTC; cdr3_aa: CASSLGGHPSDEQFF
j_call: TRBJ1-5; clone_size: NA; v_call: TRBV6-6; d_call: NA; cdr3_nt: TGTGCCAGCAACCCCCAAGGGGTTGGCAATCAGCCCCAGCATTTT; cdr3_aa: CASNPQGVGNQPQHF
j_call: TRBJ2-5; clone_size: NA; v_call: TRBV6-1; d_call: TRBD2; cdr3_nt: TGTGCCACCTATGAGGGAAGGACTAGCAGGGAGACCCAGTACTTC; cdr3_aa: CATYEGRTSRETQYF
j_call: TRBJ2-1; clone_size: once; v_call: TRBV19; d_call: TRBD2; cdr3_nt: TGTGCCAGTAGTATCTCCAGCGGGAGGGGCAATGAGCAGTTCTTC; cdr3_aa: CASSISSGRGNEQFF
j_call: TRBJ2-5; clone_size: NA; v_call: TRBV30; d_call: TRBD2; cdr3_nt: TGTGCCTGGACTACTAGCGGGAGGGCCTGGGAGACCCAGTACTTC; cdr3_aa: CAWTTSGRAWETQYF
j_call: TRBJ2-5; clone_size: NA; v_call: TRBV5-1; d_call: NA; cdr3_nt: TGCGCCAGCAGCTTGACAGGCCATCGAGTCGAGACCCAGTACTTC; cdr3_aa: CASSLTGHRVETQYF
j_call: TRBJ2-3; clone_size: NA; v_call: TRBV9; d_call: TRBD2; cdr3_nt: TGTGCCAGCAGCGCAGCTAGCGGAGATAGCACAGATACGCAGTATTTT; cdr3_aa: CASSAASGDSTDTQYF
j_call: TRBJ2-7; clone_size: once; v_call: TRBV11-2; d_call: NA; cdr3_nt: TGTGCCAGCAGCTTAGCCATTTCTAGGTACCTGGACGAGCAGTACTTC; cdr3_aa: CASSLAISRYLDEQYF
j_call: TRBJ1-1; clone_size: many; v_call: TRBV10-3; d_call: NA; cdr3_nt: TGTGCCATCAGTGTAACAGGGAAAAACACTGAAGCTTTCTTT; cdr3_aa: CAISVTGKNTEAFF
j_call: TRBJ2-5; clone_size: NA; v_call: TRBV10-3; d_call: NA; cdr3_nt: TGTGCCATCAGTGAGTCGAGGACTCCCAGCCAGACCCAGTACTTC; cdr3_aa: CAISESRTPSQTQYF
j_call: TRBJ2-3; clone_size: once; v_call: TRBV7-7; d_call: NA; cdr3_nt: TGTGCTAGCAGCCGGTCAGGTCCCACAGATACGCAGTATTTT; cdr3_aa: CASSRSGPTDTQYF
j_call: TRBJ2-5; clone_size: NA; v_call: TRBV5-1; d_call: TRBD2; cdr3_nt: TGCGCCAGCGCCGGCCTAGCGGGAGATAAAGAGACCCAGTACTTC; cdr3_aa: CASAGLAGDKETQYF
j_call: TRBJ2-3; clone_size: NA; v_call: TRBV6-1; d_call: TRBD2; cdr3_nt: TGTGCCAGCATTGGGATAGCGGGGGGAACAGATACGCAGTATTTT; cdr3_aa: CASIGIAGGTDTQYF
j_call: TRBJ1-1; clone_size: NA; v_call: TRBV6-1; d_call: NA; cdr3_nt: TGTGCCAGCATTAGGCCTCGGAACACTGAAGCTTTCTTT; cdr3_aa: CASIRPRNTEAFF
j_call: TRBJ2-3; clone_size: NA; v_call: TRBV5-1; d_call: TRBD1; cdr3_nt: TGCGCCAGCAGACCAACCGGGACAGGGGGAACAGATACGCAGTATTTT; cdr3_aa: CASRPTGTGGTDTQYF
j_call: TRBJ1-5; clone_size: NA; v_call: TRBV28; d_call: NA; cdr3_nt: TGTGCCAGCAGTTTATTCGGCAGGGTCGGGCAGCCCCAGCATTTT; cdr3_aa: CASSLFGRVGQPQHF
j_call: TRBJ1-3; clone_size: NA; v_call: TRBV19; d_call: NA; cdr3_nt: TGTGCCAGTAGTATGTCTGGACGGACACTCTCTGGAAACACCATATATTTT; cdr3_aa: CASSMSGRTLSGNTIYF
j_call: TRBJ1-1; clone_size: NA; v_call: TRBV18; d_call: TRBD1; cdr3_nt: TGTGCCAGCTCACCACTAAGGACAGGGGGCACTGAAGCTTTCTTT; cdr3_aa: CASSPLRTGGTEAFF
j_call: TRBJ2-5; clone_size: NA; v_call: TRBV10-1; d_call: NA; cdr3_nt: TGCGCCAGCAGTGCTGGAGAGACCCAGTACTTC; cdr3_aa: CASSAGETQYF
j_call: TRBJ2-5; clone_size: NA; v_call: TRBV30; d_call: TRBD2; cdr3_nt: TGTGCCTGGAGTGGGGCTAGCGGGGGGCCGGGTGAGACCCAGTACTTC; cdr3_aa: CAWSGASGGPGETQYF